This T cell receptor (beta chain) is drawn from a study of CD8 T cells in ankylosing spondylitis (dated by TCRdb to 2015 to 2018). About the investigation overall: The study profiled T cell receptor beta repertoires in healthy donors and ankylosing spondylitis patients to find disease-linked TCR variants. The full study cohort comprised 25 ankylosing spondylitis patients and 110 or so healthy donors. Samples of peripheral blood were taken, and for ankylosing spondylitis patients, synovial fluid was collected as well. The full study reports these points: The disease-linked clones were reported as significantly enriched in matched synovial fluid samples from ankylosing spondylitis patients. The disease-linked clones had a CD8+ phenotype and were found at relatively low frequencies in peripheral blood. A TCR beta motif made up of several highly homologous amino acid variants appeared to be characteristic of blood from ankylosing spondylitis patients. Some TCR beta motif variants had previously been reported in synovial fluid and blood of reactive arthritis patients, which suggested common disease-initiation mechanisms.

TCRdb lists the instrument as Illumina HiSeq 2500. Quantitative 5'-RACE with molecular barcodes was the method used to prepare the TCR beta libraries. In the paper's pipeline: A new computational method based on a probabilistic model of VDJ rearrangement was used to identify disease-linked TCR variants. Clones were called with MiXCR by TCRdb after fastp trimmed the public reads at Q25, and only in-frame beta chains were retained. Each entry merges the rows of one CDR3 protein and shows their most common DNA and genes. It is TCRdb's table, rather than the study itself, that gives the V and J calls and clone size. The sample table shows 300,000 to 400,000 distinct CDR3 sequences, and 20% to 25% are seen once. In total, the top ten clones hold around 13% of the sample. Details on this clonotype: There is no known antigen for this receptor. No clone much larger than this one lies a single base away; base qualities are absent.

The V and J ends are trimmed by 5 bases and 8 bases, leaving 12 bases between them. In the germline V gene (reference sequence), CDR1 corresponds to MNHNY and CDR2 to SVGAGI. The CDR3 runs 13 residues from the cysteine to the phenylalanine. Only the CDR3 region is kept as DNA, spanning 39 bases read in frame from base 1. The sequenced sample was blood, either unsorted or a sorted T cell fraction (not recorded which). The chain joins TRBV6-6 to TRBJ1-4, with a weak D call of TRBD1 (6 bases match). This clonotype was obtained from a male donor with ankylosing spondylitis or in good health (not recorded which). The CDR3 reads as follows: CASSPGGEEKLFF. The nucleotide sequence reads TGTGCCAGCAGTCCGGGGGGCGAAGAAAAACTGTTTTTT.